The 16 T cell receptor beta chains below all came from one sample that was sequenced in a study of PD-1 blockade in classical Hodgkin lymphoma. Sequencing was performed with immunoSEQ multiplex PCR; in TCRdb, only in-frame clones are kept and a portion is missing. The repertoire holds approximately 9,800 clones, with around two thirds as singletons. Brentuximab vedotin exposure varied among the patients, all of whom had relapsed after autologous stem cell transplantation. Magnetic negative selection purified CD4+ T cells from thawed PBMCs. Sequences were derived from CD4+ T cells from blood, sampled at baseline. The receptors originated from a human donor with classical Hodgkin lymphoma.

The V gene is TRBV5-1, the J gene TRBJ1-1; tentative D call: TRBD1 (5 bases). Germline CDR1 SGHRS, CDR2 YFSETQ. Between the trimmed V and J ends, which lost 3 bases and 7 bases, there was a span of 16 bases. This CDR3 spans 14 amino acids. CDR3 DNA: TGCGCCAGCAGCTCCAGGGCGTCTGCTGGTGAAGCTTTCTTT. It codes for CASSSRASAGEAFF.

This clone is medium-sized in the sample. The CDR3 DNA reads as TGTGCCAGCAGTTTACTACAGGGCAACAATCAGCCCCAGCATTTT. It yields the protein CASSLLQGNNQPQHF. The V and J genes are TRBV28 and TRBJ1-5; maybe TRBD1 (6 bases). Trimming cost V 2 bases and J 3 bases, with 11 bases left between them. This CDR3 is built from 15 residues. CDR1 is MDHEN and CDR2 is SYDVKM in the germline V gene.

V is TRBV6-6 and J is TRBJ1-3, with D possibly matching TRBD1 (5 bases). V was pared by 7 bases and J by 2 bases, with 9 bases between. CDR3 size: 13 residues. CDR1 is MNHNY, CDR2 SVGAGI, per germline (reference sequence). The CDR3 region is CASMRGAGNTIYF. The CDR3 DNA follows: TGTGCCAGCATGCGGGGCGCTGGAAACACCATATATTTT.

The V and J genes are TRBV5-4 and TRBJ2-5; 7 bases agree with TRBD2. V lost 3 bases and J lost 5; bases outside the gene matches: 7. Per germline, CDR1 SGHNT and CDR2 YYREEE (reference sequence). CDR3 length: 14 residues. CDR3 sequence (DNA): TGTGCCAGCAGCTCTCAGGGACTAAGGGAGACCCAGTACTTC. It encodes CASSSQGLRETQYF.

This clone was detected once. The J gene is TRBJ1-2, the V gene TRBV28; D gene uncertain. The V gene's germline CDR1 is MDHEN and CDR2 SYDVKM. This CDR3 contains 13 residues. Trimming stripped 2 bases from V and 2 bases from J, with 6 bases between. CDR3 nucleotides: TGTGCCAGCAGTTTACGAGTGAACTATGGCTACACCTTC. This encodes CASSLRVNYGYTF.

The chain joins TRBV2 to TRBJ2-5; 9 positions agree with TRBD1. Germline loops: CDR1 SNHLY, CDR2 FYNNEI. This CDR3 has 15 residues. J lost 5 bases, V lost 4 bases, and 8 bases had no gene match. The CDR3: CASSVFWDREETQYF. The CDR3 DNA follows: TGTGCCAGCAGTGTCTTCTGGGACAGGGAGGAGACCCAGTACTTC.

The chain joins TRBV6-6 to TRBJ2-3; D unclear. Germline CDR1 MNHNY, CDR2 SVGAGI (reference sequence). V shed 6 bases and J shed 0 bases, with 4 bases lying between them. The CDR3 runs 12 residues. The CDR3 loop is CASSRSTDTQYF. The CDR3 DNA is TGTGCCAGCAGCCGAAGCACAGATACGCAGTATTTT.

The rearrangement uses TRBV5-1 and TRBJ2-3; 7 bases agree with TRBD2. Per germline, CDR1 SGHRS and CDR2 YFSETQ. V lost 0 bases, J lost 2 bases, and 3 bases stayed unmatched. The CDR3 has 15 residues. Here the CDR3 DNA reads TGCGCCAGCAGCTTGGAGGGACTAACCACAGATACGCAGTATTTT. It yields the protein CASSLEGLTTDTQYF.

A few counts support this clone. The J gene is TRBJ2-1, the V gene TRBV6-1; 9 nucleotides agree with TRBD1. The CDR3 sequence is 15 residues long. Trimming at V came to 3 bases and at J to 6 bases, leaving 6 bases not matched to a gene. Germline V gene lookup returns CDR1 MNHNS and CDR2 SASEGT. The CDR3 DNA sequence: TGTGCCAGCAGTGAGCGGACAGGGGTATTCAATGAGCAGTTCTTC. Translation: CASSERTGVFNEQFF.

This clone showed up just a few times. The rearrangement uses TRBV10-3 and TRBJ1-2, with 7 positions matching TRBD1. CDR3 size: 13 residues. CDR1 is ENHRY, CDR2 SYGVKD, per germline. With 11 bases clipped from V and 3 bases from J, the junction kept 9 bases outside the gene matches. For the CDR3, the DNA is TGTGCCGCGAAGGGGGCAGGGTACTATGGCTACACCTTC. This translates into CAAKGAGYYGYTF.

The rearrangement uses TRBV27 and TRBJ2-3; tentative D call: TRBD1 (6 bases). Trimming stripped 11 bases from V and 3 bases from J, with 18 bases between. Germline V gene sequence: CDR1 MNHEY, CDR2 SMNVEV (reference sequence). The CDR3 totals 14 residues. CDR3 residues: CASGESRGTDTQYF. CDR3 nucleotide sequence: TGTGCCTCAGGGGAGTCCCGGGGAACAGATACGCAGTATTTT.

This clone was recorded only once. V is TRBV9 and J is TRBJ2-1; D is ambiguous. V lost 0 bases to trimming and J lost 4 bases, with 11 bases between them. The CDR3 length is 15 residues. The germline CDR1 and CDR2 sequences are SGDLS and YYNGEE. The CDR3 is CASSVAIEGYNEQFF. DNA for the CDR3: TGTGCCAGCAGCGTAGCTATAGAAGGTTACAATGAGCAGTTCTTC.

The rearrangement joins TRBV5-4 to TRBJ2-7, with 14 positions matching TRBD2. Germline V gene sequence: CDR1 SGHNT, CDR2 YYREEE (reference sequence). V lost 10 bases and J lost 4; bases outside the gene matches: 16. CDR3 length: 17 residues. CDR3 loop: CAGGRRLAGGSHYEQYF. CDR3 coding DNA: TGTGCCGGGGGCCGCCGACTAGCGGGAGGGTCACATTACGAGCAGTACTTC.

V usage is TRBV7-2 and J usage is TRBJ2-3, with 10 positions matching TRBD2. The CDR3 is 16 amino acids. The germline V gene has CDR1 SGHTA and CDR2 FQGNSA. The J segment lost 6 bases and the V segment lost 2 bases, leaving 8 bases of the junction unmatched. The CDR3 here is CASSLSASGSRDTQYF. The CDR3 coding sequence is TGTGCCAGCAGCTTATCGGCTAGCGGGAGTCGGGATACGCAGTATTTT.

V usage is TRBV11-2 and J usage is TRBJ1-4; D perhaps matches TRBD1 (6 bases). CDR1 is SGHAT and CDR2 is FQNNGV in the germline V gene. Trimming took 1 base from V and 5 from J, leaving 11 bases between them. This CDR3 has 15 amino acids. DNA of the CDR3: TGTGCCAGCAGCTTAGCAACAGGGAGGAATGAAAAACTGTTTTTT. It encodes CASSLATGRNEKLFF.

The genes are TRBV5-1 and TRBJ2-7; D gene ambiguous. With 6 bases removed from V and 5 bases from J, the gap between germline ends came to 18 bases. The V gene's germline CDR1 is SGHRS and CDR2 YFSETQ. The CDR3 runs 14 residues. This CDR3 is CASNHDGWSHEQYF. Written as DNA, the CDR3 is TGCGCCAGCAACCACGACGGGTGGAGCCACGAGCAGTACTTC. The full variable domain, rest sourced from reference TRBV5-1 and TRBJ2-7, is KAGVTQTPRYLIKTRGQQVTLSCSPISGHRSVSWYQQTPGQGLQFLFEYFSETQRNKGNFPGRFSGRQFSNSRSEMNVSTLELGDSALYLCASNHDGWSHEQYFGPGTRLTVT.